The 27 T cell receptor beta chains reported below all come from one sample, sequenced in a study of beta chain features in type 1 diabetes. Study results and caveats: Shorter TCRB CDR3s, moderately but significantly so, marked every one of the four CD4+ subsets in Type 1 diabetes patients.

The antigens of these receptors remain unknown. Reverse transcribing all isolated RNA meant expressed TCRB transcripts were sequenced. Measured with immunoSEQ multiplex PCR; TCRdb has only the in-frame clones, and not every one. The sample lists about 650,000 clones; around an eighth were seen once. The sample comprised naive CD4+ T cells from blood. Receptors were obtained from a man aged 25 to 45 with type 1 diabetes.

This clone has just a few counts. The V call is TRBV19, the J call TRBJ2-7; 8 bases align to TRBD1. Germline V gene lookup returns CDR1 LNHDA and CDR2 SQIVND (reference sequence). This CDR3 spans 15 amino acids. V shed 5 bases and J 7 bases; nucleotides not matched to a gene: 13. The CDR3 DNA reads TGTGCCAGTAGTCCGGACAGGGTCACCTCCGGAGAGCAGTACTTC. Residues: CASSPDRVTSGEQYF. The whole variable domain, remainder taken from reference TRBV19 and TRBJ2-7, is DGGITQSPKYLFRKEGQNVTLSCEQNLNHDAMYWYRQDPGQGLRLIYYSQIVNDFQKGDIAEGYSVSREKKESFPLTVTSAQKNPTAFYLCASSPDRVTSGEQYFGPGTRLTVT.

V gene TRBV27 combines with J gene TRBJ2-5; TRBD1 might be the D (7 bases). This CDR3 is built from 13 residues. The germline V gene has CDR1 MNHEY and CDR2 SMNVEV (reference sequence). Trimming removed 2 bases at V and 4 bases at J, with 8 bases between. The CDR3 is CASSLQGGETQYF. The CDR3 region has the DNA TGTGCCAGCAGTTTACAGGGGGGAGAGACCCAGTACTTC.

This clone was detected only a few times. The J gene is TRBJ2-1, the V gene TRBV6-6; D is unclear. V lost 2 bases to trimming and J lost 7 bases, with 3 bases between them. The CDR3 is 11 amino acids. Germline V gene data show CDR1 as MNHNY and CDR2 as SVGAGI (reference sequence). In DNA, the CDR3 is TGTGCCAGCAGTTACGAGAATGAGCAGTTCTTC. The encoded protein is CASSYENEQFF.

A word on this clone: Other DNA sequences in this specimen translate into the identical CDR3. The chain couples TRBV9 to TRBJ2-3; 8 nucleotides agree with TRBD1. V trimming: 4 bases; J trimming: 3 bases; junction bases outside the gene matches: 4. The CDR3 is 14 amino acids. Germline-derived CDR1 and CDR2 are SGDLS and YYNGEE. The CDR3 loop reads CASSSRTGTDTQYF. In DNA, the CDR3 is TGTGCCAGCAGCTCAAGGACAGGGACAGATACGCAGTATTTT.

The chain uses TRBV13 and TRBJ2-1; D gene ambiguous. Trimming left V 2 bases short and J 5 bases short, with 10 bases between. The CDR3 is made up of 14 amino acids. Germline CDR1 and CDR2: PRHDT and FYEKMQ (reference sequence). The CDR3: CASSLIPLDNEQFF. The DNA of the CDR3 is TGTGCCAGCAGCTTAATCCCCCTGGACAATGAGCAGTTCTTC.

This clone was recorded a few times. The V call is TRBV19, the J call TRBJ2-7; 11 bases match TRBD1. With 4 bases clipped from V and 1 base from J, the junction kept 6 bases outside the gene matches. The CDR3 contains 16 residues. The V gene's germline CDR1 is LNHDA and CDR2 SQIVND (reference sequence). CDR3 in amino acids: CASSRSGTGGSYEQYF. For the CDR3, the DNA is TGTGCCAGTAGTAGAAGCGGGACAGGGGGTTCCTACGAGCAGTACTTC.

This clone was detected only a few times. The chain links TRBV4-3 to TRBJ2-5; the D gene is possibly TRBD2 (6 bases). The germline V gene has CDR1 LGHNA and CDR2 YSLEER. Trimming removed 0 bases at V and 7 bases at J, with 15 bases between. The CDR3 runs to 15 residues. CDR3 protein: CASSQDFSGVSTQYF. The DNA for the CDR3 is TGCGCCAGCAGCCAAGATTTTAGCGGCGTATCGACCCAGTACTTC.

To note about this clone: Other DNA sequences from this sample encode an identical CDR3 as well. V and J are TRBV20-1 and TRBJ2-5; D remains ambiguous. The V gene lost 4 bases and the J gene lost 1 base, with 1 base spanning the gap. CDR1 and CDR2 (germline): DFQATT, SNEGSKA (reference sequence). The CDR3 is 10 residues long. The CDR3: CSAIQETQYF. CDR3 sequence (DNA): TGCAGTGCTATCCAAGAGACCCAGTACTTC.

The chain recombines TRBV29-1 with TRBJ2-5; D gene unclear. Germline-derived CDR1 and CDR2 are SQVTM and ANQGSEA. Trimming removed 7 bases at V and 4 bases at J, with 16 bases between. The CDR3 contains 13 residues. CDR3: CSAKQRVGETQYF. The CDR3 coding sequence is TGCAGCGCTAAACAAAGGGTGGGAGAGACCCAGTACTTC.

The chain combines TRBV11-2 with TRBJ2-5; 11 bases map to TRBD2. Losses at the gene ends were 2 bases for V and 5 bases for J; bases not matched to a gene: 7. Germline V CDR1 and CDR2: SGHAT, FQNNGV. This CDR3 has 16 residues. The CDR3 spells CASSLRGLAGGETQYF. The CDR3 DNA reads as TGTGCCAGCAGCTTAAGAGGGCTAGCGGGAGGTGAGACCCAGTACTTC.

This clone has only a few counts. The gene calls are TRBV5-6 and TRBJ2-7, with TRBD2 matching over 7 bases. The CDR3 spans 15 residues. Germline V CDR1 and CDR2: SGHDT, YYEEEE. V lost 0 bases to trimming and J lost 3 bases; unmatched junction nucleotides: 6. The CDR3 bases are TGTGCCAGCAGCTTGGCAGGCCCGGGGGGCTACGAGCAGTACTTC. Amino acid sequence: CASSLAGPGGYEQYF.

The genes are TRBV7-2 and TRBJ2-7; D call uncertain. The V and J ends lost 1 base and 4 bases respectively, with 14 bases between them. The CDR3 loop spans 15 amino acids. Germline-derived CDR1 and CDR2 are SGHTA and FQGNSA. The CDR3: CASSLGGTDIYEQYF. CDR3 coding DNA: TGTGCCAGCAGCTTAGGAGGTACAGATATTTACGAGCAGTACTTC.

This clone was counted only a few times. This chain connects TRBV6-1 to TRBJ2-2; D unclear. Germline V gene sequence: CDR1 MNHNS, CDR2 SASEGT. V was clipped by 0 bases and J by 4 bases, with 0 bases between them. The CDR3 length is 12 residues. CDR3 sequence: CASSEATGELFF. In DNA, the CDR3 is TGTGCCAGCAGTGAAGCCACCGGGGAGCTGTTTTTT.

The CDR3 DNA reads as TGTGCCAGCAGCTTAGCGGTAAAGCTCAATCAGCCCCAGCATTTT. It specifies CASSLAVKLNQPQHF. V is TRBV7-2 and J is TRBJ1-5; D is unresolved. Germline-derived CDR1 and CDR2 are SGHTA and FQGNSA. The V gene lost 0 bases and the J gene lost 3 bases, with 9 bases spanning the gap. This CDR3 is built from 15 residues. The full variable domain, rest sourced from reference TRBV7-2 and TRBJ1-5, is GAGVSQSPSNKVTEKGKDVELRCDPISGHTALYWYRQSLGQGLEFLIYFQGNSAPDKSGLPSDRFSAERTGGSVSTLTIQRTQQEDSAVYLCASSLAVKLNQPQHFGDGTRLSIL.

The rearrangement links TRBV5-1 to TRBJ2-7, with D tentatively TRBD2 (5 bases). CDR3 size: 13 residues. Trimming removed 0 bases from V and 4 bases from J, with 8 bases in between. The germline V gene encodes CDR1 SGHRS and CDR2 YFSETQ. In nucleotides, the CDR3 is TGCGCCAGCAGCTTGGAACCGGGGTACGAGCAGTACTTC. Translated: CASSLEPGYEQYF.

This sequence joins TRBV9 and TRBJ2-3; TRBD2 matches 10 bases. The germline V gene encodes CDR1 SGDLS and CDR2 YYNGEE. Losses at the gene ends were 6 bases for V and 1 base for J; bases not matched to a gene: 8. The length of the CDR3 is 16 residues. The CDR3 sequence is CASNLGTSVGTDTQYF. CDR3 DNA: TGTGCCAGCAATCTCGGGACTAGCGTAGGCACAGATACGCAGTATTTT.

This rearrangement joins TRBV7-2 to TRBJ1-6, with D possibly TRBD1 on 5 matching bases. V lost 5 bases, J lost 10 bases, and 12 bases lay in between. The germline gives CDR1 SGHTA, CDR2 FQGNSA. The length of the CDR3 is 13 residues. The CDR3 DNA follows: TGTGCCAGCAGCACCCAGGGCGAGTCACCCCTCCACTTT. Translating gives CASSTQGESPLHF.

The rearrangement uses TRBV29-1 and TRBJ1-5, with a tentative D call TRBD1 (5 bases). The V gene lost 3 bases and the J gene lost 2 bases, with 8 bases spanning the gap. The germline CDR1 and CDR2 sequences are SQVTM and ANQGSEA. This CDR3 has 13 amino acids. The CDR3 protein is CSVDPGGNQPQHF. The DNA for the CDR3 is TGCAGCGTTGACCCGGGGGGCAATCAGCCCCAGCATTTT. Together with reference TRBV29-1 and TRBJ1-5, the CDR3 gives the full variable domain: SAVISQKPSRDICQRGTSLTIQCQVDSQVTMMFWYRQQPGQSLTLIATANQGSEATYESGFVIDKFPISRPNLTFSTLTVSNMSPEDSSIYLCSVDPGGNQPQHFGDGTRLSIL.

The rearrangement uses TRBV30 and TRBJ1-2; D gene unclear. V lost 3 bases and J lost 0, with 8 bases in between. The germline gives CDR1 GTSNPN, CDR2 SVGIG (reference sequence). The CDR3 extends over 13 amino acids. The CDR3, as DNA: TGTGCCTGGAGGGGCACAGCTAACTATGGCTACACCTTC. As protein: CAWRGTANYGYTF.

The V call is TRBV7-2, the J call TRBJ1-1, with a weak D call TRBD1 (6 bases). The CDR3 length is 17 residues. Germline loops: CDR1 SGHTA, CDR2 FQGNSA. V lost 6 bases and J lost 4, with 24 bases in between. The CDR3 sequence: CASSFAPVRGSSTEAFF. In DNA, the CDR3 is TGTGCCAGCAGTTTTGCTCCGGTCAGGGGATCTTCCACTGAAGCTTTCTTT.

This clone was detected a few times. The chain combines TRBV2 with TRBJ2-2; D gene ambiguous. From germline, CDR1 is SNHLY and CDR2 FYNNEI. The CDR3 length is 10 residues. V lost 6 bases and J 7 bases, leaving 3 bases between the germline ends. For the CDR3, the DNA is TGTGCCAGCAGGTTCGGGGAGCTGTTTTTT. Protein: CASRFGELFF.

This clone showed up just a few times. The rearrangement links TRBV5-4 to TRBJ2-5, with TRBD1 matching over 12 bases. This CDR3 is built from 17 residues. Trimming at V came to 4 bases and at J to 5 bases, leaving 12 bases not matched to a gene. Germline CDR1 and CDR2: SGHNT and YYREEE (reference sequence). CDR3 sequence: CASSTWGTGGASETQYF. The DNA for the CDR3 is TGTGCCAGCAGCACGTGGGGGACAGGGGGCGCATCGGAGACCCAGTACTTC.

The chain is built from TRBV14 and TRBJ1-2; possible D gene TRBD1, 5 bases. V was cut by 0 bases and J by 5 bases, with 16 bases left in between. The CDR3 loop spans 16 amino acids. CDR1 is SGHDN and CDR2 is FVKESK in the germline V gene. The CDR3 sequence: CASSQDPGQGGYGYTF. CDR3 in DNA: TGTGCCAGCAGCCAAGATCCGGGGCAGGGCGGGTATGGCTACACCTTC.

The chain recombines TRBV5-1 with TRBJ1-4; D gene unclear. Per germline, CDR1 SGHRS and CDR2 YFSETQ. The CDR3 length is 16 residues. V lost 5 bases to trimming and J lost 0 bases, with 14 bases between them. The CDR3 DNA sequence: TGCGCCAGCAGGTTCAAAACAGCTTCAACTAATGAAAAACTGTTTTTT. This translates into CASRFKTASTNEKLFF.

Only a few counts were recorded for this clone. The genes are TRBV18 and TRBJ1-6; D gene uncertain. The V gene lost 1 base and the J gene lost 7 bases, with 14 bases spanning the gap. This CDR3 contains 16 residues. The germline gives CDR1 KGHSH, CDR2 LQKENI. The CDR3 bases are TGTGCCAGCTCACCACGGCAGGTAGATGGGAATTCACCCCTCCACTTT. The encoded protein is CASSPRQVDGNSPLHF.

This clone appeared a few times. The chain uses TRBV5-1 and TRBJ2-3; D gene ambiguous. The germline gives CDR1 SGHRS, CDR2 YFSETQ. The V gene lost 0 bases and the J gene lost 0 bases, with 11 bases spanning the gap. The CDR3 is 16 amino acids. CDR3 protein: CASSLEGKSSTDTQYF. The CDR3 nucleotides are TGCGCCAGCAGCTTGGAGGGCAAATCTAGCACAGATACGCAGTATTTT.

In this sample, this clone turned up a few times. The chain couples TRBV2 to TRBJ2-1; D gene unclear. The germline V and J ends were trimmed by 4 bases and 4 bases, with 5 bases remaining between them. CDR3 length: 12 residues. Germline CDR1 SNHLY, CDR2 FYNNEI. The chain's CDR3 is CASSAQYNEQFF. Written as DNA, the CDR3 is TGTGCCAGCAGTGCGCAGTACAATGAGCAGTTCTTC.